This is a list of T cell receptor beta chains from one sample in a study of T cells in Graves' hyperthyroidism and ophthalmopathy. Each CDR3 protein is one row after TCRdb ran MiXCR on the multiplex PCR reads. The table lists about 380,000 distinct CDR3 sequences, roughly 18% of them singletons, with around two fifths in the top ten. The sample taken for sequencing was blood. The receptor source for this set is a man between 18 and 29 years old with Graves' ophthalmopathy. Each CDR3 is given with its conserved first and last residue. Each record gives: J gene, clone size, V gene, CDR3 protein. Clone sizes are given selectively: once, few, many, or a class where the clone is expanded.

j_gene: TRBJ1-6
abundance: many
v_gene: TRBV3-1
CDR3aa: CASSQEGRGTNSPLHF

j_gene: TRBJ2-6
abundance: .
v_gene: TRBV9
CDR3aa: CASSVNRRTGEWAGANVLTF

j_gene: TRBJ2-2
abundance: many
v_gene: TRBV11-1
CDR3aa: CASSFGVLAGELFF

j_gene: TRBJ1-1
abundance: .
v_gene: TRBV7-9
CDR3aa: CASSSIGTMNTEAFF

j_gene: TRBJ2-7
abundance: many
v_gene: TRBV12-3/TRBV12-4
CDR3aa: CASSKRAQGNNEQYF

j_gene: TRBJ2-1
abundance: many
v_gene: TRBV7-6
CDR3aa: CASSLLYNEQFF

j_gene: TRBJ1-2
abundance: .
v_gene: TRBV2
CDR3aa: CASSAHRDRGPDYGYTF

j_gene: TRBJ1-6
abundance: many
v_gene: TRBV11-2
CDR3aa: CASSSEGSPLHF

j_gene: TRBJ1-6
abundance: many
v_gene: TRBV28
CDR3aa: CASSLPGTGGSPLHF

j_gene: TRBJ2-7
abundance: many
v_gene: TRBV11-1
CDR3aa: CASSLDTAEQYF

j_gene: TRBJ2-7
abundance: many
v_gene: TRBV13
CDR3aa: CASSERGDYEQYF

j_gene: TRBJ2-6
abundance: once
v_gene: TRBV5-1
CDR3aa: CASSHGTSGANVLTF

j_gene: TRBJ1-4
abundance: .
v_gene: TRBV28
CDR3aa: CASTPHGSNEKLFF

j_gene: TRBJ1-3
abundance: .
v_gene: TRBV12-3/TRBV12-4
CDR3aa: CASSSGQGYGNTIYF

j_gene: TRBJ1-1
abundance: many
v_gene: TRBV19
CDR3aa: CASATGPDEAFF

j_gene: TRBJ2-5
abundance: many
v_gene: TRBV7-9
CDR3aa: CASSGGGGTQYF

j_gene: TRBJ1-2
abundance: many
v_gene: TRBV10-3
CDR3aa: CACAPGATNYGYTF

j_gene: TRBJ1-1
abundance: many
v_gene: TRBV29-1
CDR3aa: CSLNSGRYTEAFF

j_gene: TRBJ1-2
abundance: .
v_gene: TRBV19
CDR3aa: CASSKAPNYGYTF

j_gene: TRBJ2-7
abundance: many
v_gene: TRBV2
CDR3aa: CAKGTGATYEQYF

j_gene: TRBJ2-6
abundance: .
v_gene: TRBV27
CDR3aa: CASSLGHLFRSGANVLTF

j_gene: TRBJ2-2
abundance: few
v_gene: TRBV6-1
CDR3aa: CASTPGTGGPGELFF

j_gene: TRBJ2-1
abundance: .
v_gene: TRBV4-1
CDR3aa: CASSQVRTDYNEQFF

j_gene: TRBJ2-5
abundance: .
v_gene: TRBV29-1
CDR3aa: CSVPRNRETQYF

j_gene: TRBJ1-4
abundance: .
v_gene: TRBV19
CDR3aa: CASSAATNEKLFF

j_gene: TRBJ2-5
abundance: many
v_gene: TRBV9
CDR3aa: CASSASGSRETQYF

j_gene: TRBJ1-3
abundance: .
v_gene: TRBV12-3/TRBV12-4
CDR3aa: CASSPRTQGSGNTIYF

j_gene: TRBJ2-5
abundance: .
v_gene: TRBV6-5
CDR3aa: CASSYSARGETQYF

j_gene: TRBJ2-2
abundance: .
v_gene: TRBV5-1
CDR3aa: CASSLGPRTNTGELFF

j_gene: TRBJ2-1
abundance: .
v_gene: TRBV2
CDR3aa: CASSCPGRGNYEQFF

j_gene: TRBJ2-1
abundance: few
v_gene: TRBV4-1
CDR3aa: CASSQEIAGGSYNEQFF

j_gene: TRBJ2-2
abundance: few
v_gene: TRBV9
CDR3aa: CASSVGGGPNTGELFF

j_gene: TRBJ2-3
abundance: many
v_gene: TRBV6-2/TRBV6-3
CDR3aa: CASSYSLAADTQYF

j_gene: TRBJ2-2
abundance: few
v_gene: TRBV3-1
CDR3aa: CASSQDLLTGLFGELFF

j_gene: TRBJ2-1
abundance: many
v_gene: TRBV18
CDR3aa: CASSPGNEQFF

j_gene: TRBJ2-7
abundance: .
v_gene: TRBV4-1
CDR3aa: CASSLGLAGVSDEQYF

j_gene: TRBJ2-3
abundance: .
v_gene: TRBV6-1
CDR3aa: CASRFLGAGPTDTQYF

j_gene: TRBJ1-1
abundance: few
v_gene: TRBV19
CDR3aa: CASSTGVTEAFF

j_gene: TRBJ2-7
abundance: many
v_gene: TRBV2
CDR3aa: CASSEGHPGEGLGEQYF

j_gene: TRBJ1-5
abundance: many
v_gene: TRBV12-3/TRBV12-4
CDR3aa: CASSYGTVSNQPQHF

j_gene: TRBJ2-7
abundance: .
v_gene: TRBV9
CDR3aa: CASSPRTPAYEQYF

j_gene: TRBJ2-5
abundance: many
v_gene: TRBV6-1
CDR3aa: CASSATGGQETQYF

j_gene: TRBJ1-2
abundance: .
v_gene: TRBV28
CDR3aa: CASSLGTGATNYGYTF

j_gene: TRBJ2-1
abundance: many
v_gene: TRBV7-8
CDR3aa: CASTPIEGWVHEQFF

j_gene: TRBJ2-7
abundance: many
v_gene: TRBV6-5
CDR3aa: CASSYSRGAYEQYF

j_gene: TRBJ2-7
abundance: few
v_gene: TRBV6-1
CDR3aa: CASRPGTLPRTLLLYEQYF

j_gene: TRBJ2-7
abundance: many
v_gene: TRBV14
CDR3aa: CASSRSETYEQYF

j_gene: TRBJ2-2
abundance: many
v_gene: TRBV5-1
CDR3aa: CASSEGQNTGELFF

j_gene: TRBJ1-1
abundance: many
v_gene: TRBV3-1
CDR3aa: CASSQDRALTEAFF

j_gene: TRBJ2-1
abundance: many
v_gene: TRBV11-3
CDR3aa: CASSLAGTSYNEQFF

j_gene: TRBJ1-4
abundance: many
v_gene: TRBV27
CDR3aa: CASSLRGTREKLFF

j_gene: TRBJ1-4
abundance: .
v_gene: TRBV18
CDR3aa: CASSPQGSSGAEKLFF

j_gene: TRBJ2-7
abundance: many
v_gene: TRBV7-9
CDR3aa: CASSPQGLGYEQYF

j_gene: TRBJ1-5
abundance: many
v_gene: TRBV12-3/TRBV12-4
CDR3aa: CASSLAGGGVAQHF

j_gene: TRBJ1-4
abundance: .
v_gene: TRBV6-1
CDR3aa: CASSLSTGTGNEKLFF

j_gene: TRBJ1-6
abundance: many
v_gene: TRBV20-1
CDR3aa: CSARGPLGNGSPLHF

j_gene: TRBJ2-3
abundance: .
v_gene: TRBV4-1
CDR3aa: CASSQDRLAGTDTQYF

j_gene: TRBJ2-1
abundance: many
v_gene: TRBV6-2/TRBV6-3
CDR3aa: CASSNRDGNEQFF

j_gene: TRBJ1-4
abundance: many
v_gene: TRBV3-1
CDR3aa: CASSQLGIREKLFF